This T cell receptor (beta chain) comes out of a study of T cells in Graves' hyperthyroidism and ophthalmopathy. General study findings and limits: Before onset, by a median of around 6.4 months, the model predicted ophthalmopathy. Researchers found most expanded thyroid clonotypes above 0.001 in blood as well.

This clonotype was detected ten times or more. Its antigen is currently unknown. Exclusion criteria comprised uncontrolled infection, other autoimmune disease, pregnancy or lactation. PBMCs came from 9 to 10 ml fresh peripheral blood. CDR3 length: 15 residues. Germline CDR1 is MNHEY and CDR2 is SMNVEV (reference sequence). The V gene lost 3 bases and the J gene lost 2 bases, with 8 bases spanning the gap. TCR beta CDR3 sequences were amplified from RNA transcripts. The TCR CDR3 first-round RT-PCR relied on the HTBI primer set. TCRdb reprocessed the multiplex PCR reads via MiXCR and lists one record per CDR3 protein. This sample has some 350,000 distinct CDR3 sequences; 15% to 19% occur once, and the top ten carry roughly a quarter.

Sequenced input: blood. The receptor comes from a woman aged 18 to 35 with Graves' hyperthyroidism that later progressed to Graves' ophthalmopathy. The chain is built from TRBV27 and TRBJ2-6; D is unresolved. CDR3 DNA sequence: TGTGCCAGCAGTTTGAAGGAAGCTGGGGCCAACGTCCTGACTTTC. This translates into CASSLKEAGANVLTF.